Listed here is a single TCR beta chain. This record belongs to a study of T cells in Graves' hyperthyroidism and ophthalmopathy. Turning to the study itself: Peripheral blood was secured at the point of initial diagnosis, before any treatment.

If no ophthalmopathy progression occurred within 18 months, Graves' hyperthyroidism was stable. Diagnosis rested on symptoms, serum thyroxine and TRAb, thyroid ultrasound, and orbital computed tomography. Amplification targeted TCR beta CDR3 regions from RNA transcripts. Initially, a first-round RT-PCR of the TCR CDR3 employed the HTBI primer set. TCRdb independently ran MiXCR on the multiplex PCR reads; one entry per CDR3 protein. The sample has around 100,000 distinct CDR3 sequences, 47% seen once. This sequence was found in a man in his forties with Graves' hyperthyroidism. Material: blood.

The CDR3 nucleotides read TGTGCCAGCAGTTTATTGTGGGGCCGGAGCAATCAGCCCCAGCATTTT. Protein: CASSLLWGRSNQPQHF. V and J are TRBV28 and TRBJ1-5, with D maybe TRBD1 (5 bases). CDR1 is MDHEN and CDR2 is SYDVKM in the germline V gene. V lost 1 base and J 1 base, leaving 11 bases between the germline ends. The CDR3 has 16 residues.